These T cell receptor beta chains were read from a single sample in a study of blood T cell repertoires in COVID-19. The method was immunoSEQ multiplex PCR; TCRdb's version includes in-frame clones alone and lacks a portion of them. The sample has 200,000 to 250,000 clones; about nine tenths are singletons. Material: PBMCs or T cells enriched from blood (not recorded which). Receptor source: a woman aged 18 to 35 who had recovered from COVID-19. The CDR3 runs from the conserved cysteine through the conserved F or W. A D gene is named only where the DNA matches it firmly. Only part of the rows carry a size: once, few, many, or a class if the clone is expanded.

D gene: NA
J gene: TRBJ1-5
clone size: NA
V gene: TRBV28
CDR3 DNA: TGTGCCAGCAGTTCGCCGAGAAGCAATCAGCCCCAGCATTTT
CDR3 protein: CASSSPRSNQPQHF

D gene: TRBD2
J gene: TRBJ2-4
clone size: NA
V gene: TRBV19
CDR3 DNA: TGTGCCAGTAGTATTTCGGGCGGGAGAAGTGTGGACATTCAGTACTTC
CDR3 protein: CASSISGGRSVDIQYF

D gene: TRBD1
J gene: TRBJ2-4
clone size: NA
V gene: TRBV5-8
CDR3 DNA: TGTGCCAGCAGCCGTATCGGGGCCTTACAGGGGACCAAAAACATTCAGTACTTC
CDR3 protein: CASSRIGALQGTKNIQYF

D gene: NA
J gene: TRBJ1-4
clone size: NA
V gene: TRBV7-9
CDR3 DNA: TGTGCCAGCAGCCCCCCGGAGGGGTTTAAACGGGAAAAACTGTTTTTT
CDR3 protein: CASSPPEGFKREKLFF

D gene: NA
J gene: TRBJ1-2
clone size: once
V gene: TRBV10-3
CDR3 DNA: TGTGCCATCAGTCTAACGACATTATCGGATGGCTACACCTTC
CDR3 protein: CAISLTTLSDGYTF

D gene: NA
J gene: TRBJ2-7
clone size: NA
V gene: TRBV5-1
CDR3 DNA: TGCGCCAGCAGACAAACAGGGGGGGACGAGCAGTACTTC
CDR3 protein: CASRQTGGDEQYF

D gene: TRBD2
J gene: TRBJ2-1
clone size: NA
V gene: TRBV7-3
CDR3 DNA: TGTGCCAGCAGCTTAACTCCGGGAGGGTTAGTTGAGCAGTTCTTC
CDR3 protein: CASSLTPGGLVEQFF

D gene: NA
J gene: TRBJ1-2
clone size: NA
V gene: TRBV27
CDR3 DNA: TGTGCCAGCAGTTTCATGGGGGGGAGAGCTAACTATGGCTACACCTTC
CDR3 protein: CASSFMGGRANYGYTF

D gene: TRBD2
J gene: TRBJ2-3
clone size: NA
V gene: TRBV5-8
CDR3 DNA: TGTGCCAGCAGCTTAGCAGGGACTAGCAGAAGCACAGATACGCAGTATTTT
CDR3 protein: CASSLAGTSRSTDTQYF

D gene: NA
J gene: TRBJ1-1
clone size: NA
V gene: TRBV12-5
CDR3 DNA: TGTGCTAGTGGTTTGTTAAAGCTCACCCCTCGATTGAACACTGAAGCTTTCTTT
CDR3 protein: CASGLLKLTPRLNTEAFF

D gene: NA
J gene: TRBJ1-4
clone size: NA
V gene: TRBV2
CDR3 DNA: TGTGCCAGCAGTAGGGGGGGGACCGGCGATGAAAAACTGTTTTTT
CDR3 protein: CASSRGGTGDEKLFF

D gene: NA
J gene: TRBJ2-3
clone size: once
V gene: TRBV3-1/TRBV3-2
CDR3 DNA: TGTGCCAGCAGCCAAGATGGGGCTAACACAGATACGCAGTATTTT
CDR3 protein: CASSQDGANTDTQYF

D gene: NA
J gene: TRBJ2-1
clone size: NA
V gene: TRBV20-1
CDR3 DNA: TGCAGTGCTAGTGGCCTTGGCAGGGGTAGCTCCTACAATGAGCAGTTCTTC
CDR3 protein: CSASGLGRGSSYNEQFF

D gene: NA
J gene: TRBJ2-7
clone size: NA
V gene: TRBV7-9
CDR3 DNA: TGTGCCAGCAGCTTATCCAACACCTACGAGCAGTACTTC
CDR3 protein: CASSLSNTYEQYF

D gene: TRBD1
J gene: TRBJ1-4
clone size: NA
V gene: TRBV5-1
CDR3 DNA: TGCGCCAGCTGGGGACAGAATGAAAAACTGTTTTTT
CDR3 protein: CASWGQNEKLFF

D gene: NA
J gene: TRBJ1-5
clone size: NA
V gene: TRBV25-1
CDR3 DNA: TGTGCCAGCAGTGAAAGACAGGTCCTTCTATCTCAGCCCCAGCATTTT
CDR3 protein: CASSERQVLLSQPQHF

D gene: NA
J gene: TRBJ1-1
clone size: NA
V gene: TRBV10-3
CDR3 DNA: TGTGCCACGCGCCTAGGCTTGAACACTGAAGCTTTCTTT
CDR3 protein: CATRLGLNTEAFF

D gene: NA
J gene: TRBJ1-1
clone size: NA
V gene: TRBV27
CDR3 DNA: TGTGCCAGCAAAGCATGGCGGTTTAACACTGAAGCTTTCTTT
CDR3 protein: CASKAWRFNTEAFF

D gene: TRBD1
J gene: TRBJ1-6
clone size: NA
V gene: TRBV5-4
CDR3 DNA: TGTGCCAGCAGCTTGGCGGACAGGGCTTCACCCCTCCACTTT
CDR3 protein: CASSLADRASPLHF

D gene: TRBD2
J gene: TRBJ2-1
clone size: NA
V gene: TRBV5-1
CDR3 DNA: TGCGCCAGCATCCCAGCGGGAGGTTCCTACAATGAGCAGTTCTTC
CDR3 protein: CASIPAGGSYNEQFF

D gene: TRBD1
J gene: TRBJ1-5
clone size: NA
V gene: TRBV2
CDR3 DNA: TGTGCCACAACGGCGACAGGGAATCAGCCCCAGCATTTT
CDR3 protein: CATTATGNQPQHF

D gene: TRBD1
J gene: TRBJ2-7
clone size: NA
V gene: TRBV27
CDR3 DNA: TGTGCCAGCAGTTTAACAGGACAGGATCAGTACGAGCAGTACTTC
CDR3 protein: CASSLTGQDQYEQYF

D gene: TRBD1
J gene: TRBJ1-1
clone size: NA
V gene: TRBV5-1
CDR3 DNA: TGCGCCAGCAGCTTAGGGGGCGCGAAGAACACTGAAGCTTTCTTT
CDR3 protein: CASSLGGAKNTEAFF

D gene: NA
J gene: TRBJ1-1
clone size: NA
V gene: TRBV5-4
CDR3 DNA: TGTGCCAGCAGCCCCAGCGGGAATTTGAACACTGAAGCTTTCTTT
CDR3 protein: CASSPSGNLNTEAFF

D gene: TRBD1
J gene: TRBJ1-3
clone size: NA
V gene: TRBV5-5
CDR3 DNA: TGTGCCAGCAGCCCGGACAGGGCTGGAAACACCATATATTTT
CDR3 protein: CASSPDRAGNTIYF

D gene: TRBD2
J gene: TRBJ2-1
clone size: NA
V gene: TRBV24-1
CDR3 DNA: TGTGCCACCAGGGGGACTAGCGGGAGCAATGAGCAGTTCTTC
CDR3 protein: CATRGTSGSNEQFF

D gene: NA
J gene: TRBJ1-1
clone size: NA
V gene: TRBV11-2
CDR3 DNA: TGTGCCAGCAGCTCAGGACTGAGTTGGGGAACGGCTTTCTTT
CDR3 protein: CASSSGLSWGTAFF

D gene: TRBD1
J gene: TRBJ1-5
clone size: NA
V gene: TRBV28
CDR3 DNA: TGTGCCAGCAGTTTATATCCCGGGACAGGGAATCAGCCCCAGCATTTT
CDR3 protein: CASSLYPGTGNQPQHF

D gene: NA
J gene: TRBJ1-2
clone size: NA
V gene: TRBV19
CDR3 DNA: TGTGCCAGTACCAAATCTGCGCAGGTTTCGTTTGGCTACACCTTC
CDR3 protein: CASTKSAQVSFGYTF

D gene: TRBD1
J gene: TRBJ1-1
clone size: NA
V gene: TRBV2
CDR3 DNA: TGTGCCAGCTGCCCGACAGGGGTGCACACTGAAGCTTTCTTT
CDR3 protein: CASCPTGVHTEAFF

D gene: NA
J gene: TRBJ2-6
clone size: NA
V gene: TRBV4-3
CDR3 DNA: TGCGCCAGCAGCCAAGTGGTTGCAGGGGTTGCTGGGGCCAACGTCCTGACTTTC
CDR3 protein: CASSQVVAGVAGANVLTF

D gene: NA
J gene: TRBJ2-7
clone size: NA
V gene: TRBV19
CDR3 DNA: TGTGCCAGTAGTATACGTTTTGTTCTAGCGAGCTACGAGCAGTACTTC
CDR3 protein: CASSIRFVLASYEQYF

D gene: NA
J gene: TRBJ2-7
clone size: once
V gene: TRBV24-1
CDR3 DNA: TGTGCCACCAGTGATCAGGGGCACTACGAGCAGTACTTC
CDR3 protein: CATSDQGHYEQYF

D gene: NA
J gene: TRBJ1-2
clone size: NA
V gene: TRBV6-5
CDR3 DNA: TGTGCCAGCAGAAGAGAACAGGGCCTCTATGGCTACACCTTC
CDR3 protein: CASRREQGLYGYTF

D gene: TRBD2
J gene: TRBJ2-3
clone size: NA
V gene: TRBV6-4
CDR3 DNA: TGTGCCAGCAGTGAGACTAGCGGGAGTGGAGATACGCAGTATTTT
CDR3 protein: CASSETSGSGDTQYF

D gene: TRBD1
J gene: TRBJ1-2
clone size: NA
V gene: TRBV9
CDR3 DNA: TGTGCCAGCAGCGATAGAGGACAGGGCACTGGCTACACCTTC
CDR3 protein: CASSDRGQGTGYTF

D gene: TRBD1
J gene: TRBJ2-1
clone size: NA
V gene: TRBV10-3
CDR3 DNA: TGTGCCATCAGCGACCCGACAGGGTTGGGCTCCTACAATGAGCAGTTCTTC
CDR3 protein: CAISDPTGLGSYNEQFF

D gene: TRBD2
J gene: TRBJ2-7
clone size: NA
V gene: TRBV7-2
CDR3 DNA: TGTGCCAGCAGCTCCGGACTAGCTTTCTCCTACGAGCAGTACTTC
CDR3 protein: CASSSGLAFSYEQYF

D gene: TRBD1
J gene: TRBJ2-1
clone size: NA
V gene: TRBV7-3
CDR3 DNA: TGTGCCAGCAGCCCGGGACAGGGTACCGTGGGGTGGGATGAGCAGTTCTTC
CDR3 protein: CASSPGQGTVGWDEQFF

D gene: NA
J gene: TRBJ1-1
clone size: NA
V gene: TRBV28
CDR3 DNA: TGTGCCAGCAGTCCCCTGTGGGCCACTGAAGCTTTCTTT
CDR3 protein: CASSPLWATEAFF

D gene: TRBD2
J gene: TRBJ2-3
clone size: NA
V gene: TRBV6-4
CDR3 DNA: TGTGCCAGCAGTCCCAGGAGCGGGAGCGGTACAGATACGCAGTATTTT
CDR3 protein: CASSPRSGSGTDTQYF

D gene: NA
J gene: TRBJ1-2
clone size: NA
V gene: TRBV29-1
CDR3 DNA: TGCAGCTACCTTCTGGGGGCTGGCTACACCTTC
CDR3 protein: CSYLLGAGYTF

D gene: TRBD2
J gene: TRBJ2-2
clone size: NA
V gene: TRBV4-1
CDR3 DNA: TGCGCCAGCAGCCAAATGGTGCGGCGGGGGGGCAGCACCGGGGAGCTGTTTTTT
CDR3 protein: CASSQMVRRGGSTGELFF

D gene: NA
J gene: TRBJ1-3
clone size: NA
V gene: TRBV9
CDR3 DNA: TGTGCCAGCAGCGTAGGTAACAGCAACTCTGGAAACACCATATATTTT
CDR3 protein: CASSVGNSNSGNTIYF

D gene: NA
J gene: TRBJ2-7
clone size: NA
V gene: TRBV11-2
CDR3 DNA: TGTGCCAGCAGCTTTGGGGCAGGCTACGAGCAGTACTTC
CDR3 protein: CASSFGAGYEQYF

D gene: NA
J gene: TRBJ1-2
clone size: NA
V gene: TRBV6-5
CDR3 DNA: TGTGCCAGCATCATGGACGGGAATTATGGCTACACCTTC
CDR3 protein: CASIMDGNYGYTF

D gene: NA
J gene: TRBJ1-5
clone size: NA
V gene: TRBV24-1
CDR3 DNA: TGTGCCACCAGTGGCCTTGCGGGTCAGCCCCAGCATTTT
CDR3 protein: CATSGLAGQPQHF

D gene: NA
J gene: TRBJ1-5
clone size: NA
V gene: TRBV24-1
CDR3 DNA: TGTGCCACCGGCAGGGGCGCCGGACAGCCCCAGCATTTT
CDR3 protein: CATGRGAGQPQHF

D gene: TRBD2
J gene: TRBJ2-1
clone size: NA
V gene: TRBV24-1
CDR3 DNA: TGTGCCACCAGTGATCCGGGACTAGCGGGAGATCTCGAGCAGTTCTTC
CDR3 protein: CATSDPGLAGDLEQFF

D gene: NA
J gene: TRBJ2-2
clone size: NA
V gene: TRBV19
CDR3 DNA: TGTGCCAGCTCAGATACGGGGAACACCGGGGAGCTGTTTTTT
CDR3 protein: CASSDTGNTGELFF

D gene: NA
J gene: TRBJ1-1
clone size: NA
V gene: TRBV29-1
CDR3 DNA: TGCAGCGTAGCGTGGAATTCAGGGGTTGGGGCTTTCTTT
CDR3 protein: CSVAWNSGVGAFF

D gene: NA
J gene: TRBJ1-1
clone size: NA
V gene: TRBV5-1
CDR3 DNA: TGCGCCAGCAGCACCCTGACAGGCAGCGCGAACACTGAAGCTTTCTTT
CDR3 protein: CASSTLTGSANTEAFF